Presented here are 25 T cell receptor beta chains from one specimen sequenced in a study of blood T cells in healthy people across ages (dated by TCRdb to 2015 to 2017). The library was generated by 5' RACE. These reads were obtained on an Illumina HiSeq 2500. A second PCR of 7 to 11 cycles was performed with a sample-barcoded 5' primer and a J-beta primer mix. In-frame beta chains were kept once TCRdb had trimmed the public reads at Q25 with fastp and called clones with MiXCR. Rows matching on CDR3 protein sequence are summarized as one entry with the most common DNA and genes. Present in this sample are 710,000 or so distinct CDR3 sequences, 20% to 25% of which were seen just once. The ten top clones hold around a fifth of the sample. Sequencing used blood. Source of these receptors: a man between 65 and 85 years old in good health.

This clonotype showed up just a few times. The genes are TRBV29-1 and TRBJ2-7; D is ambiguous. There are 14 residues in the CDR3. V gave up 3 bases and J gave up 0 bases, with 12 bases separating them. Germline assignment: CDR1 SQVTM and CDR2 ANQGSEA. The CDR3 protein is CSVDSQPISYEQYV. The CDR3 nucleotides read TGCAGCGTTGATTCCCAACCCATCTCCTACGAGCAGTACGTC.

This clonotype was counted a few times. V gene TRBV20-1 combines with J gene TRBJ1-2; D gene uncertain. Trimming left V 0 bases short and J 6 bases short, with 14 bases between. The CDR3 runs to 14 residues. From germline, CDR1 is DFQATT and CDR2 SNEGSKA (reference sequence). CDR3 nucleotide sequence: TGCAGTGCTAGAGATACATGGTCTAGGGATGGCTACACCTTC. It specifies CSARDTWSRDGYTF.

The chain couples TRBV15 to TRBJ2-3, with D possibly being TRBD1 or TRBD2 (5 bases each). This CDR3 region has 16 residues. V gave up 0 bases and J gave up 1 base, with 11 bases separating them. Germline CDR1 reads LNHNV; CDR2 reads YYDKDF (reference sequence). This CDR3 is CATSRDLWDRTDTQYF. The CDR3 DNA is TGTGCCACCAGCAGAGATCTATGGGACCGCACAGATACGCAGTATTTT.

The genes are TRBV5-1 and TRBJ2-4, with 9 bases lining up with TRBD1. Per the germline V gene, CDR1 is SGHRS and CDR2 is YFSETQ. After removal of 4 bases from V and 8 bases from J, the junction contained 10 bases not matched to a gene. The CDR3 is 15 amino acids. The CDR3 spells CASSQSGQGQDIQYF. The DNA of the CDR3 is TGCGCCAGCAGCCAATCGGGACAGGGCCAGGACATTCAGTACTTC.

Only a few counts were recorded for this clonotype. The chain employs TRBV18 and TRBJ1-1; tentatively, D is TRBD1 (6 bases). The CDR3 extends over 15 amino acids. Germline V gene sequence: CDR1 KGHSH, CDR2 LQKENI. The V gene lost 2 bases and the J gene lost 1 base, with 11 bases spanning the gap. The CDR3 loop reads CASSPAAGENTEAFF. The DNA for the CDR3 is TGTGCCAGCTCACCAGCGGCAGGGGAGAACACTGAAGCTTTCTTT.

V is TRBV5-5 and J is TRBJ1-5; D is unresolved. The CDR3 is 16 residues long. Trimming pared 3 bases from V and 1 base from J, leaving 14 bases between. Germline assignment: CDR1 SGHKS and CDR2 YYEKEE (reference sequence). The chain's CDR3 is CASSSLAGLSNQPQHF. The CDR3 DNA is TGTGCCAGCAGCTCTCTGGCAGGTCTAAGCAATCAGCCCCAGCATTTT.

The gene calls are TRBV25-1 and TRBJ1-4; no clear D. Germline loops: CDR1 MGHDK, CDR2 SYGVNS. Trimming removed 2 bases at V and 8 bases at J, with 9 bases between. The CDR3 is made up of 13 amino acids. The CDR3 loop reads CASSERWKEKLFF. CDR3 DNA sequence: TGTGCCAGCAGTGAAAGGTGGAAGGAAAAACTGTTTTTT.

The CDR3 reads CASSYVSDGPYEQYV. The CDR3 DNA reads TGTGCCAGCAGTTATGTTTCGGACGGACCCTACGAGCAGTACGTC. The rearrangement links TRBV6-5 to TRBJ2-7, with D unclear. Trimming took off 3 bases at V and 2 bases at J, with 14 bases between the two ends. This CDR3 is 15 amino acids long. Germline-derived CDR1 and CDR2 are MNHEY and SVGAGI.

This clonotype came up a few times. This chain joins TRBV6-5 and TRBJ2-3; 8 positions match TRBD2. This CDR3 has 18 residues. CDR1 and CDR2 (germline): MNHEY, SVGAGI. Unmatched junction bases numbered 16, after V lost 3 bases and J lost 5 bases. CDR3 sequence reads: CASSYSRAGASPLDTQYF. Here the CDR3 DNA reads TGTGCCAGCAGTTATTCCAGAGCGGGGGCTTCCCCCCTAGATACGCAGTATTTT.

This clonotype was seen ten or more times. The genes are TRBV20-1 and TRBJ2-6, with TRBD1 matching over 9 bases. This CDR3 region has 19 residues. V was pared by 0 bases and J by 1 base, with 10 bases of the junction left unmatched. Looked up from germline, CDR1 is DFQATT and CDR2 is SNEGSKA (reference sequence). CDR3: CSARDETGQGWSGANVLTF. For the CDR3, the DNA is TGCAGTGCTAGAGATGAAACGGGACAGGGCTGGTCTGGGGCCAACGTCCTGACTTTC.

The chain carries TRBV28 and TRBJ2-5; TRBD2 aligns across 11 bases. The V segment lost 5 bases and the J segment 5 bases; nucleotides outside the gene matches: 10. The CDR3 consists of 16 residues. In germline, CDR1 is MDHEN, CDR2 SYDVKM. The CDR3 here is CASSQSSGGFYETQYF. The CDR3 region has the DNA TGTGCCAGCAGTCAGTCTAGCGGGGGGTTTTATGAGACCCAGTACTTC.

The CDR3 sequence: CATSRTGGWTEAFF. For the CDR3, the DNA is TGTGCCACCAGCAGAACAGGGGGCTGGACTGAAGCTTTCTTT. J is TRBJ1-1 and V is TRBV15; 9 nucleotides line up with TRBD1. Per germline, CDR1 LNHNV and CDR2 YYDKDF (reference sequence). This CDR3 has 14 amino acids. V shed 2 bases, J shed 5 bases, and the junction held 3 bases outside the gene matches.

This clonotype was seen a few times. The gene calls are TRBV20-1 and TRBJ2-3, with 11 bases fitting TRBD2. CDR1 and CDR2 (germline): DFQATT, SNEGSKA (reference sequence). The CDR3 has 16 amino acids. V was pared by 5 bases and J by 3 bases, with 10 bases of the junction left unmatched. DNA of the CDR3: TGCAGTGCTGGCGGCCTAGCGGGAGGCGAAACAGATACGCAGTATTTT. Protein: CSAGGLAGGETDTQYF.

This clonotype has a handful of counts. V gene TRBV18 combines with J gene TRBJ2-5; 11 bases fit TRBD1. The J call may be in error: the DNA end matches TRBJ2-7 better. The germline gives CDR1 KGHSH, CDR2 LQKENI. The CDR3 is 15 amino acids. DNA of the CDR3: TGTGCCAGCTCACCCGGACAGGGGGCATTGAACGAGCAGTACTTC. Translated: CASSPGQGALNEQYF.

This clonotype was observed a few times. CDR3 in DNA: TGTGCCAGCAGCCAAACTAGCGGGGGACGGTGGGAGCAGTTCTTC. Translated, it gives CASSQTSGGRWEQFF. The rearrangement uses TRBV3-1 and TRBJ2-5; 11 positions agree with TRBD2. The J call may be incorrect, as the DNA end agrees better with TRBJ2-1. The CDR3 runs 15 residues. Germline CDR1 LGHDT, CDR2 YNNKEL (reference sequence).

This CDR3 reads CASSYDGNTIYF. In DNA, the CDR3 is TGTGCCAGCAGTTACGATGGAAACACCATATATTTT. This chain connects TRBV6-5 to TRBJ1-3, with no clear D. The CDR3 consists of 12 residues. CDR1 MNHEY and CDR2 SVGAGI come from the germline V gene. Trimming stripped 2 bases from V and 3 bases from J, with 2 bases between.

The CDR3 is CASSLVGTGGDGYTF. The CDR3 coding sequence is TGTGCCAGCAGCTTAGTGGGGACAGGGGGAGATGGCTACACCTTC. The V gene is TRBV7-2, the J gene TRBJ1-2; TRBD1 aligns across 11 bases. The J segment lost 6 bases and the V segment lost 1 base, leaving 4 bases of the junction unmatched. The length of the CDR3 is 15 residues. Germline loops: CDR1 SGHTA, CDR2 FQGNSA.

The J gene is TRBJ2-5, the V gene TRBV5-1, with D possibly being TRBD2 (6 bases). Per the germline V gene, CDR1 is SGHRS and CDR2 is YFSETQ. This CDR3 has 17 residues. V shed 0 bases and J shed 4 bases, with 19 bases lying between them. The CDR3, as DNA: TGCGCCAGCAGCTTGGCTGTCGGGGCAGGAGGGTTAGAGACCCAGTACTTC. This gives the protein CASSLAVGAGGLETQYF.

The chain uses TRBV12-3 or TRBV12-4 and TRBJ2-3, with 9 bases aligning to TRBD1. The V segment lost 4 bases and the J segment 4 bases; nucleotides outside the gene matches: 9. The CDR3 runs to 16 residues. CDR3 coding DNA: TGTGCCAGCAGTTCGATGAGCACAGGGGGCGCAGATACGCAGTATTTT. Amino acid sequence: CASSSMSTGGADTQYF.

This clonotype came up a few times. The chain recombines TRBV12-3 or TRBV12-4 with TRBJ1-1; maybe TRBD1 (5 bases). CDR3 length: 12 amino acids. The V and J ends lost 4 bases and 7 bases respectively, with 10 bases between them. The CDR3 DNA follows: TGTGCCAGCAGTTCCTCGGACATTGAAGCTTTCTTT. It is translated as CASSSSDIEAFF.

The chain employs TRBV5-1 and TRBJ1-1; D is ambiguous. This CDR3 spans 14 amino acids. V dropped 3 bases and J dropped 7 bases, with 16 bases sitting between them. Germline CDR1 is SGHRS and CDR2 is YFSETQ. The CDR3 nucleotides are TGCGCCAGCAGCTATGCCGGCACAGTCGGTGAAGCTTTCTTT. This translates into CASSYAGTVGEAFF. The variable domain in full, with the rest retrieved from reference TRBV5-1 and TRBJ1-1, is KAGVTQTPRYLIKTRGQQVTLSCSPISGHRSVSWYQQTPGQGLQFLFEYFSETQRNKGNFPGRFSGRQFSNSRSEMNVSTLELGDSALYLCASSYAGTVGEAFFGQGTRLTVV.

This sequence joins TRBV27 and TRBJ1-6; D perhaps matches TRBD1 (6 bases). Germline CDR1 and CDR2: MNHEY and SMNVEV (reference sequence). Trimming left V 6 bases short and J 4 bases short, with 13 bases between. The CDR3 loop spans 15 amino acids. This chain's CDR3 is CASSPAQGYNSPLHF. CDR3 coding DNA: TGTGCCAGCAGCCCAGCGCAGGGGTATAATTCACCCCTCCACTTT.

The chain couples TRBV7-2 to TRBJ2-3, with D uncertain. CDR1 is SGHTA, CDR2 FQGNSA, per germline. The CDR3 consists of 11 residues. V shed 5 bases and J shed 8 bases, with 8 bases lying between them. As DNA, the CDR3 is TGTGCCAGCAGCCCTAAGGTTACGCAGTATTTT. Its protein is CASSPKVTQYF.

In its sample, this clonotype was seen a few times. The V call is TRBV7-2, the J call TRBJ1-4; D is ambiguous. The CDR3 totals 15 residues. V gave up 8 bases and J gave up 7 bases, with 20 bases separating them. Germline V gene sequence: CDR1 SGHTA, CDR2 FQGNSA. Written as DNA, the CDR3 is TGTGCCAGCTCTTACGGAACTTCGGAGCGTGAAAAACTGTTTTTT. Protein sequence: CASSYGTSEREKLFF.

The V gene is TRBV5-6, the J gene TRBJ2-5; D is unresolved. This CDR3 is 14 amino acids long. Trimming cost V 0 bases and J 11 bases, with 17 bases left between them. Germline V lookup: CDR1 SGHDT, CDR2 YYEEEE. CDR3 region: CASSLAVPPKEQYF. The CDR3 bases are TGTGCCAGCAGCTTGGCTGTGCCGCCTAAGGAGCAGTACTTC.